Sequencing of this TCR beta chain was carried out in a study of tumor and adjacent non-tumor tissue in lung cancer. Study summary: The patients, some ten men and roughly 5 women, were about 31 to 76 with stage I to III disease. Each sample yielded roughly 4.2 million productive TCRbeta reads on average. General study points: Higher tumor TCR diversity was associated with shorter survival. Compared with tumor, normal lung showed significantly lower TCR diversity.

Turning to this clonotype: The antigen is undetermined. Relative to the germline gene, one junction end is altered; a read error may explain this.

The library came from three nested PCR rounds adapted from ARM-PCR protocols. TCRdb reprocessed the multiplex PCR reads with MiXCR, giving one entry per CDR3 protein. The sample consists of 60,000 to 85,000 distinct CDR3 sequences, under 80% of them appearing once. This CDR3 contains 17 residues. Germline-derived CDR1 and CDR2 are SGHAT and FQDESV (reference sequence). RNA was extracted from bulk tissue without any cell sorting. Distant lung tissue was collected more than 3 cm away from the tumor edge. This rearrangement joins TRBV11-1 to TRBJ2-6, with D perhaps matching TRBD1 or TRBD2 (6 bases each). This sequence originates from a man in his 60s with non-small cell lung cancer. The source material was distant non-tumor lung tissue. This CDR3 reads CATSRTGRPSGANILTF. DNA for the CDR3: TGTGCCACCAGTCGAACAGGGAGGCCTTCTGGGGCCAACATCCTGACTTTC.